Below, 25 T cell receptor beta chains from the same sample are listed, as sequenced in a study of blood T cell repertoires in COVID-19. The protocol was immunoSEQ multiplex PCR, while the TCRdb copy is restricted to in-frame clones and leaves out a portion. The sample records some 320,000 clones, roughly 88% being singletons. Sequenced: peripheral blood. Receptors were obtained from a woman in her twenties or thirties who had recovered from COVID-19.

The gene calls are TRBV7-2 and TRBJ2-7; D is ambiguous. Germline CDR1 SGHTA, CDR2 FQGNSA. V was shortened by 4 bases and J by 2 bases, with 12 bases between the two germline ends. The CDR3 covers 14 residues. The CDR3 is CASSSTVRAYEQYF. The CDR3 DNA reads TGTGCCAGCAGCTCGACTGTACGGGCCTACGAGCAGTACTTC.

This chain connects TRBV12-3 or TRBV12-4 to TRBJ2-1; TRBD1 might be the D (5 bases). The CDR3 contains 13 residues. V lost 5 bases, J lost 6 bases, and 11 bases lay in between. As DNA, the CDR3 is TGTGCCAGCAGTCTGACAGTTATCAATGAGCAGTTCTTC. It translates to CASSLTVINEQFF.

V usage is TRBV6-5 and J usage is TRBJ1-2, with 8 bases aligning to TRBD1. The junction had 6 bases not matched to a gene; V was cut back by 6 bases and J by 3 bases. CDR3 size: 14 residues. Germline-derived CDR1 and CDR2 are MNHEY and SVGAGI. In nucleotides, the CDR3 is TGTGCCAGCAGGAGGACAGGGTTTGACTATGGCTACACCTTC. Translation: CASRRTGFDYGYTF.

This chain connects TRBV28 to TRBJ2-7; TRBD2 agrees at 8 bases. Germline V CDR1 and CDR2: MDHEN, SYDVKM. This CDR3 is built from 15 residues. V was clipped by 5 bases and J by 3 bases; unmatched bases: 9. The CDR3 sequence is CASSATGTRNYEQYF. In DNA, the CDR3 is TGTGCCAGCAGTGCTACCGGGACTAGGAACTACGAGCAGTACTTC.

A word on this clone: Other DNA sequences in this specimen translate into the identical CDR3. The chain combines TRBV7-9 with TRBJ2-1; D remains unclear. The length of the CDR3 is 12 residues. CDR1 is SEHNR, CDR2 FQNEAQ, per germline (reference sequence). V lost 2 bases and J lost 7, with 6 bases in between. The DNA for the CDR3 is TGTGCCAGCAGCTTATCAGGAAATGAGCAGTTCTTC. Amino acids: CASSLSGNEQFF.

The chain's CDR3 is CAISRTGGPAEAFF. CDR3 sequence (DNA): TGTGCCATCAGCCGGACAGGGGGTCCCGCTGAAGCTTTCTTT. The chain uses TRBV10-3 and TRBJ1-1; 10 bases line up with TRBD1. The germline V gene has CDR1 ENHRY and CDR2 SYGVKD. J gave up 6 bases and V 6 bases, and 7 bases lay outside the gene matches. The CDR3 totals 14 residues.

The CDR3 nucleotides read TGTGCCAGCAGTTTAGTACAGGGGGATTTTTTCAATCAGCCCCAGCATTTT. Translation: CASSLVQGDFFNQPQHF. The V and J genes are TRBV27 and TRBJ1-5; 8 nucleotides align to TRBD1. Germline trimming cut 2 bases from V and 3 bases from J; bases unmatched to any gene: 9. Germline V lookup: CDR1 MNHEY, CDR2 SMNVEV (reference sequence). The CDR3 covers 17 residues.

The chain recombines TRBV6-5 with TRBJ1-2; 9 bases line up with TRBD1. Per the germline V gene, CDR1 is MNHEY and CDR2 is SVGAGI. Trimming at V came to 0 bases and at J to 3 bases, leaving 2 bases not matched to a gene. This CDR3 has 15 amino acids. CDR3 loop: CASSYSGTGYYGYTF. Here the CDR3 DNA reads TGTGCCAGCAGTTACTCCGGGACAGGGTACTATGGCTACACCTTC.

This chain joins TRBV19 and TRBJ1-5; 11 bases are shared with TRBD1. This CDR3 is 19 amino acids long. Germline loops: CDR1 LNHDA, CDR2 SQIVND (reference sequence). V lost 5 bases to trimming and J lost 1 base; unmatched junction nucleotides: 13. The CDR3, as DNA: TGTGCCAGTAGTTCCCCCCTGGACAGGGGGCGGAAGAGCAATCAGCCCCAGCATTTT. The encoded protein is CASSSPLDRGRKSNQPQHF.

The genes are TRBV5-1 and TRBJ1-1; tentative D call: TRBD1 (5 bases). Germline V gene data show CDR1 as SGHRS and CDR2 as YFSETQ. V shed 4 bases and J shed 1 base, with 8 bases lying between them. This CDR3 region has 13 residues. In DNA, the CDR3 is TGCGCCAGCAGCCAGGGTAAGAACACTGAAGCTTTCTTT. It codes for CASSQGKNTEAFF. The full variable domain, in which reference TRBV5-1 and TRBJ1-1 provide the parts outside the CDR3, is KAGVTQTPRYLIKTRGQQVTLSCSPISGHRSVSWYQQTPGQGLQFLFEYFSETQRNKGNFPGRFSGRQFSNSRSEMNVSTLELGDSALYLCASSQGKNTEAFFGQGTRLTVV.

The genes are TRBV14 and TRBJ1-2, with 8 positions matching TRBD1. The V gene end was trimmed by 2 bases and the J gene end by 8 bases; junction bases not matched to a gene: 10. Germline assignment: CDR1 SGHDN and CDR2 FVKESK. The CDR3 extends over 15 amino acids. This CDR3 is CASSQPGQGLEGYTF. The CDR3 DNA sequence: TGTGCCAGCAGCCAACCCGGACAGGGCCTTGAGGGCTACACCTTC.

The CDR3 protein is CASSSPGTAPGYTF. The CDR3 bases are TGTGCCAGCAGCTCACCAGGGACAGCTCCTGGCTACACCTTC. V gene TRBV13 combines with J gene TRBJ1-2; 7 bases fit TRBD1. The CDR3 is 14 residues long. Germline CDR1 PRHDT, CDR2 FYEKMQ (reference sequence). V trimming: 4 bases; J trimming: 7 bases; junction bases outside the gene matches: 9.

The chain carries TRBV6-2 or TRBV6-3 and TRBJ2-1; TRBD2 matches 7 bases. Germline trimming cut 6 bases from V and 9 bases from J; bases unmatched to any gene: 23. The V gene's germline CDR1 is MNHEY and CDR2 SVGEGT. The CDR3 sequence is 18 residues long. The CDR3 bases are TGTGCCAGCAGCCACCAAGGACTAGAACGTGAGCCCCTGAGTGAGCAGTTCTTC. It translates to CASSHQGLEREPLSEQFF.

The chain combines TRBV4-2 with TRBJ1-2; no firm D call. The CDR3 is made up of 12 amino acids. V lost 2 bases and J lost 4, with 5 bases in between. The germline V gene encodes CDR1 LGHNA and CDR2 YNFKEQ. The CDR3 DNA reads TGTGCCAGCAGCCAAACAAGCTATGGCTACACCTTC. Protein: CASSQTSYGYTF.

The CDR3 sequence: CASSQYPPGQGLTGELFF. The CDR3 DNA sequence: TGTGCCAGCAGCCAGTACCCTCCGGGACAGGGGTTGACCGGGGAGCTGTTTTTT. This chain connects TRBV4-2 to TRBJ2-2, with 10 bases matching TRBD1. This CDR3 has 18 residues. The germline gives CDR1 LGHNA, CDR2 YNFKEQ. V shed 3 bases and J 5 bases; nucleotides not matched to a gene: 12.

The chain combines TRBV28 with TRBJ2-5, with TRBD1 matching over 9 bases. The CDR3 has 16 residues. From germline, CDR1 is MDHEN and CDR2 SYDVKM. With 2 bases clipped from V and 4 bases from J, the junction kept 8 bases outside the gene matches. CDR3 DNA: TGTGCCAGCAGTTTACGACCGGGACAGGGCATAGAGACCCAGTACTTC. The encoded protein is CASSLRPGQGIETQYF.

As for this clone: This specimen includes other DNA sequences encoding the same CDR3. V gene TRBV4-1 combines with J gene TRBJ2-2, with 9 bases identical to TRBD2. Germline V gene lookup returns CDR1 MGHRA and CDR2 YSYEKL. Germline trimming cut 1 base from V and 2 bases from J; bases unmatched to any gene: 2. The CDR3 runs to 16 residues. This chain's CDR3 is CASSQGGGGNTGELFF. DNA of the CDR3: TGCGCCAGCAGCCAAGGCGGGGGGGGAAACACCGGGGAGCTGTTTTTT.

V and J are TRBV19 and TRBJ2-7, with TRBD1 matching 7 bases. With 3 bases clipped from V and 6 bases from J, the junction kept 8 bases outside the gene matches. This CDR3 is built from 14 residues. Germline CDR1 LNHDA, CDR2 SQIVND (reference sequence). CDR3 bases: TGTGCCAGTAGTATCTCCAGGGGGAATAGCGAGCAGTACTTC. Encoded protein: CASSISRGNSEQYF.

V and J are TRBV29-1 and TRBJ2-7; 8 positions match TRBD1. The CDR3 loop spans 12 amino acids. V trimming: 7 bases; J trimming: 2 bases; junction bases outside the gene matches: 4. Germline CDR1 and CDR2: SQVTM and ANQGSEA. The CDR3 here is CSGGQAPYEQYF. The DNA of the CDR3 is TGCAGCGGGGGACAGGCGCCCTACGAGCAGTACTTC.

The CDR3 bases are TGTGCCAGCAGCCAAGCGGACAGGGAAGGTGAAAAACTGTTTTTT. Translating gives CASSQADREGEKLFF. The chain links TRBV4-2 to TRBJ1-4; 8 bases agree with TRBD1. CDR3 length: 15 amino acids. The J segment lost 7 bases and the V segment lost 1 base, leaving 5 bases of the junction unmatched. Per the germline V gene, CDR1 is LGHNA and CDR2 is YNFKEQ.

The V call is TRBV7-8, the J call TRBJ2-7; D is ambiguous. The V gene's germline CDR1 is SGHVS and CDR2 FQNEAQ. V lost 5 bases and J lost 3, with 23 bases in between. The CDR3 loop spans 17 amino acids. The CDR3 loop is CASSRMVGTVSLYEQYF. In DNA form, the CDR3 reads TGTGCCAGCAGCCGTATGGTCGGTACAGTATCACTCTACGAGCAGTACTTC.

A few counts support this clone. The chain couples TRBV19 to TRBJ1-6; D not certain. CDR3 length: 15 residues. Per the germline V gene, CDR1 is LNHDA and CDR2 is SQIVND (reference sequence). Trimming cost V 8 bases and J 9 bases, with 20 bases left between them. As DNA, the CDR3 is TGTGCCAGTCAAGGACCGGCCTCCAGCGGTTCACCCCTCCACTTT. Protein: CASQGPASSGSPLHF.

J is TRBJ1-5 and V is TRBV19; no reliable D call. The CDR3 loop spans 12 amino acids. V lost 7 bases to trimming and J lost 6 bases, with 10 bases between them. CDR1 LNHDA and CDR2 SQIVND come from the germline V gene (reference sequence). The CDR3 protein is CASNVIGQPQHF. The DNA for the CDR3 is TGTGCCAGTAACGTGATCGGTCAGCCCCAGCATTTT.

The chain employs TRBV4-2 and TRBJ2-7; 9 bases match TRBD1. The CDR3 totals 15 residues. The V gene's germline CDR1 is LGHNA and CDR2 YNFKEQ. V gave up 4 bases and J gave up 0 bases; unmatched junction bases: 4. The CDR3 reads CASSLGQGTSYEQYF. For the CDR3, the DNA is TGTGCCAGCAGCCTCGGACAGGGGACCTCCTACGAGCAGTACTTC.

The chain recombines TRBV7-2 with TRBJ1-3, with 9 bases that match TRBD1. Trimming removed 4 bases from V and 7 bases from J; junction bases left unmatched: 8. Germline CDR1 and CDR2: SGHTA and FQGNSA. CDR3 length equals 15 residues. In DNA, the CDR3 is TGTGCCAGCAGCTGGAGGACAGGGGCAAGGAACACCATATATTTT. Residues: CASSWRTGARNTIYF.